This TCR beta chain was profiled in a study of tumor-infiltrating lymphocytes in primary liver carcinoma. The overall study: Surgical resection served as treatment for the primary liver carcinoma of these patients. The yield of productive TCRbeta reads per sample was roughly 3.65 to 7.5 million and was similar across tissue types. Study-level findings and limits: Left bulk and unsorted, the samples did not allow CD4+ and CD8+ repertoires to be compared. Overlap in tumor-adjacent and tumor-blood pairs fell below that of tumor region pairs.

As concerns this clonotype: Antigen: not known. This clone may be a read error of a much larger clone one base away.

The researchers produced TCR beta cDNA from roughly 500 ng total RNA with a constant-region primer. Libraries of TCR beta came from three nested multiplex PCR rounds with slightly modified ARM-PCR. Forward primers for TRBV1-TRBV30 and a C-beta reverse primer served the first two PCR rounds, at 10 cycles each. TCRdb reprocessed the multiplex PCR reads with MiXCR, giving one entry per CDR3 protein. The sample includes some 190,000 distinct CDR3 sequences, over 45% of them seen just once. They got blood RNA out of unsorted whole blood and also pulled out germline DNA. In germline, CDR1 is MNHNS, CDR2 SASEGT. This CDR3 region has 16 residues.

Sequencing was carried out using peripheral blood. The gene calls are TRBV6-1 and TRBJ2-1; D not certain. The receptor was derived from a man aged 40-55 years with primary liver carcinoma and hepatitis B virus infection. The CDR3 DNA sequence: TGTGTCAGCAGTGAGGTTTACTTGGGCTCCTACAATGAGCAGTTCTTC. Residues: CVSSEVYLGSYNEQFF.